These 15 T cell receptor beta chains originate from one sample sequenced in a study of glioma-infiltrating T cells. TCR alpha and beta CDR3 regions were amplified from RNA using iRepertoire nested multiplex PCR. TCRdb used MiXCR to reprocess the multiplex PCR reads, holding one entry per CDR3 protein. This sample yields about 200,000 distinct CDR3 sequences, of which 25% to 35% are seen a single time; 20% to 25% belongs to the top ten. Sequences were obtained from glioma tissue, nonneoplastic brain tissue, or PBMCs (not recorded which). All receptors come from a human donor with low-grade glioma or glioblastoma, undergoing nonglioma brain surgery, or in good health (not recorded which).

This clonotype was counted many times. V gene TRBV6-2 or TRBV6-3 combines with J gene TRBJ2-1; 7 bases line up with TRBD2. The J segment lost 6 bases and the V segment lost 5 bases, leaving 7 bases of the junction unmatched. This CDR3 has 14 residues. Germline V gene data show CDR1 as MNHEY and CDR2 as SVGEGT. This chain's CDR3 is CASSLPGLVNEQFF. The CDR3 bases are TGTGCCAGCAGTCTCCCCGGACTAGTCAATGAGCAGTTCTTC.

With regard to this clonotype: A read error is possible here, since a much larger clone lies one base away. The CDR3 carries no conserved terminal phenylalanine or tryptophan, so it likely arises from a read error. The rearrangement links TRBV29-1 to TRBJ2-1, with a tentative D call TRBD2 (6 bases). Germline V gene sequence: CDR1 SQVTM, CDR2 ANQGSEA. The CDR3 runs to 12 residues. V lost 4 bases and J lost 10, with 14 bases in between. In DNA, the CDR3 is TGCAGCGTTGGCTCGGGAGTCTCAGAGCAGTTCCTC. This encodes CSVGSGVSEQFL.

The V call is TRBV4-1, the J call TRBJ2-7; D not certain. V was clipped by 7 bases and J by 0 bases, with 16 bases between them. CDR1 MGHRA and CDR2 YSYEKL come from the germline V gene. CDR3 length equals 15 residues. The CDR3 is CASNPLGSSSYEQYF. CDR3 in DNA: TGCGCCAGCAACCCCCTCGGCAGCAGCTCCTACGAGCAGTACTTC.

This clonotype was observed a single time. A much larger clone lies a single base off, so this may be a read error. The V and J genes are TRBV4-2 and TRBJ1-2; D gene unclear. CDR1 is LGHNA and CDR2 is YNFKEQ in the germline V gene. This CDR3 region has 15 residues. DNA for the CDR3: TGTGCCAGCAGACAAGACCGTACTGTCTATGGCGGCTACACCTTC. Encoded protein: CASRQDRTVYGGYTF.

Comments on this clonotype: Being one base from a much bigger clone, this may be a read error. This chain links TRBV6-6 with TRBJ2-1; TRBD2 is a possible D gene (6 bases). The length of the CDR3 is 14 residues. The germline V gene has CDR1 MNHNY and CDR2 SVGAGI (reference sequence). CDR3 DNA sequence: TGTGCCAGCAGTTACCGGGGGACCTACAATGAGCAGCTCTTC. Its protein is CASSYRGTYNEQLF.

This clonotype was observed at least ten times. The chain combines TRBV20-1 with TRBJ1-6; D may be TRBD1 (5 bases). Germline-derived CDR1 and CDR2 are DFQATT and SNEGSKA (reference sequence). V dropped 3 bases and J dropped 7 bases, with 16 bases sitting between them. This CDR3 is built from 15 residues. CDR3 residues: CSARGPGRINSPLHF. CDR3 coding DNA: TGCAGTGCTAGGGGCCCGGGACGGATAAATTCACCCCTCCACTTT.

Comments on this clonotype: This may arise from a read error, as a much more abundant clone is one base away. The V and J genes are TRBV7-2 and TRBJ2-1; TRBD2 might be the D (5 bases). The CDR3 covers 15 residues. Trimming shortened V by 3 bases and J by 2 bases, and 11 bases separated the two germline ends. CDR1 and CDR2 from the germline V gene are SGHTA and FQGNSA. The CDR3 sequence is CASSFSGGAYNEQFF. CDR3 in DNA: TGTGCCAGCAGCTTCAGCGGAGGAGCCTACAATGAGCAGTTCTTC.

A few counts support this clonotype. J is TRBJ1-6 and V is TRBV5-1, with D unresolved. CDR3 length: 14 residues. The V end lost 0 bases, the J end lost 3 bases, and 4 bases lay between the germline ends. Germline V gene sequence: CDR1 SGHRS, CDR2 YFSETQ. CDR3 amino acids: CASSLGLYNSPLHF. CDR3 nucleotides: TGCGCCAGCAGCTTGGGCCTCTATAATTCACCCCTCCACTTT.

Many counts were recorded for this clonotype. The V call is TRBV14, the J call TRBJ2-3; D unresolved. Germline V gene data show CDR1 as SGHDN and CDR2 as FVKESK. The germline V and J ends were trimmed by 4 bases and 7 bases, with 12 bases remaining between them. This CDR3 is built from 13 residues. Here the CDR3 reads CASSLSATNTQYF. CDR3 sequence (DNA): TGTGCCAGCAGCCTTTCGGCCACTAATACGCAGTATTTT.

The table lists this clonotype with many counts. The chain couples TRBV11-2 to TRBJ2-2; 12 bases map to TRBD2. With V trimmed by 3 bases and J by 7 bases, 9 bases remained unmatched. Germline V gives CDR1 SGHAT, CDR2 FQNNGV. This CDR3 spans 17 amino acids. The CDR3 loop is CASSFRTSGNQDGELFF. The CDR3 DNA is TGTGCCAGCAGCTTCCGGACTAGCGGGAACCAGGACGGGGAGCTGTTTTTT.

At least ten counts were recorded for this clonotype. The CDR3 sequence: CASSQRNRGHTEAFF. Written as DNA, the CDR3 is TGTGCCAGCAGCCAACGGAACAGGGGGCACACTGAAGCTTTCTTT. V gene TRBV4-2 combines with J gene TRBJ1-1; 9 nucleotides align to TRBD1. V gave up 2 bases and J gave up 3 bases; unmatched junction bases: 4. CDR1 and CDR2 (germline): LGHNA, YNFKEQ. This CDR3 spans 15 amino acids.

This clonotype showed up many times. V gene TRBV15 combines with J gene TRBJ2-7; TRBD2 matches 7 bases. Germline V lookup: CDR1 LNHNV, CDR2 YYDKDF (reference sequence). V lost 1 base, J lost 7 bases, and 10 bases stayed unmatched. The CDR3 totals 15 residues. The CDR3: CATSRGGSAGGEQYF. The CDR3 DNA follows: TGTGCCACCAGCAGAGGGGGGTCCGCCGGGGGGGAGCAGTACTTC.

The chain employs TRBV19 and TRBJ2-7; TRBD2 might be the D (6 bases). This CDR3 has 14 amino acids. The V end lost 3 bases, the J end lost 2 bases, and 11 bases lay between the germline ends. Germline CDR1 reads LNHDA; CDR2 reads SQIVND (reference sequence). The CDR3 loop is CASSIRRGTYEQYF. CDR3 sequence (DNA): TGTGCCAGTAGTATTAGGCGGGGCACCTACGAGCAGTACTTC.

This clonotype was seen many times. The V and J genes are TRBV6-2 or TRBV6-3 and TRBJ2-7, with a weak D call TRBD2 (7 bases). V lost 4 bases and J lost 5, with 12 bases in between. Germline lookup yields CDR1 MNHEY and CDR2 SVGEGT. This CDR3 comprises 13 residues. Here the CDR3 reads CASSSGGVDEQYF. The CDR3, as DNA: TGTGCCAGCAGTTCGGGGGGCGTTGACGAGCAGTACTTC.

This clonotype was seen repeatedly, ten times or more. V usage is TRBV25-1 and J usage is TRBJ1-2; a weak D match, TRBD1 (6 bases). V lost 4 bases and J 5 bases, leaving 11 bases between the germline ends. The CDR3 is 13 amino acids. The V gene's germline CDR1 is MGHDK and CDR2 SYGVNS. CDR3 protein: CASSVDSRYGYTF. CDR3 DNA: TGTGCCAGCAGTGTGGACAGTCGGTATGGCTACACCTTC.